A selection of T cell receptor beta chains follows, all from one sample in a study of T cell responses to AZD1222 COVID-19 vaccine. Profiled with immunoSEQ multiplex PCR; TCRdb holds only in-frame clones, not every one. The profile shows about 120,000 clones, around 90% of them singletons. The sequencing used peripheral blood, collected on day 0 of AZD1222 vaccination. The receptor set was obtained from an adult in good health. The CDR3 runs from the conserved cysteine through the conserved F or W. D genes are given only for firm matches.

d_call v_call cdr3_aa
. TRBV19 CASSMGRVESDTQYF
TRBD2 TRBV28 CASSLPGLAGPTEQYF
. TRBV6-5 CASGSTGASLNEQFF
TRBD1 TRBV5-1 CASSTQGVDNSPLHF
. TRBV7-9 CASSPQGGWVGNEQFF
TRBD1 TRBV6-1 CASSERDRALEQFF
TRBD1 TRBV28 CASSFRVTGTDYTSTDTQYF
. TRBV13 CASSPLGGAGELFF
. TRBV15 CATSRDPGPGTEAFF
. TRBV15 CATSRDQGRTLNYGYTF
. TRBV5-5 CASRPTSGTGNTEAFF
. TRBV12-3/TRBV12-4 CASSSQPNYGYTF
. TRBV12-5 CASGPDSLNTEAFF
. TRBV5-4 CASSLSTTNEKLFF
. TRBV2 CASSEGGEGITEAFF
TRBD1 TRBV12-3/TRBV12-4 CASSRDSSYEQYF
TRBD1 TRBV19 CASSLIEGAGEAFF
TRBD1 TRBV5-1 CASSLADRGNPEAFF
. TRBV6-6 CASSKGGSSTGELFF
. TRBV18 CASSPSSLALSGNEQFF
. TRBV5-1 CASSLSPHNEQFF
. TRBV12-3/TRBV12-4 CASSGNSYEQYF
. TRBV5-4 CASSLDRGTWRTDTQYF
. TRBV7-6 CASSSTGFLPLHF
TRBD1 TRBV5-1 CASGTGLSTDTQYF
TRBD1 TRBV27 CASAGQVSYGYTF
. TRBV10-3 CAIRGAGDTIYF
. TRBV30 CAWNEPGPNEKLFF
TRBD1 TRBV27 CASSLLYRGNTEAFF
. TRBV9 CASSTKAYGYTF
. TRBV19 CASSTRGVVSPLHF
. TRBV3-1/TRBV3-2 CASSQGVNTEAFF
. TRBV28 CASSIANTEAFF
. TRBV3-1/TRBV3-2 CASSQEGPWGKAFF
. TRBV10-1 CASSSGGSYGYTF
. TRBV7-9 CASSLTRPEQFF
. TRBV18 CASSPRRDEKLFF
. TRBV3-1/TRBV3-2 CASSQGRGADSNQPQHF
. TRBV11-2 CASSLGLGETQYF
. TRBV5-1 CASSLGGRTEAFF
. TRBV2 CASIQGYYEQYF
. TRBV21-1 CASRDRDSVRKGNEKLFF
TRBD1 TRBV10-3 CAITPATGTYGYTF
. TRBV28 CASSLGPLYEQYF
TRBD1 TRBV11-2 CASSLVSPRRQGNTEAFF
. TRBV11-3 CASSLDRGFNYGYTF
. TRBV30 CAGWGGTEAFF
. TRBV11-2 CASSLTANTEAFF
TRBD2 TRBV24-1 CATSDVGLAGADEQFF
TRBD1 TRBV4-2 CASSQGPGQGGEQYF
. TRBV5-6 CASSFRQSGYEQYF
. TRBV27 CASSLLTAGNSPLHF
. TRBV30 CAWSLPSGPPYEQYF
. TRBV29-1 CSVLGRNTEAFF
. TRBV27 CASSTTTTGIGTQYF